This T cell receptor (beta chain) was obtained from a study of blood T cell repertoires in COVID-19. Generated by immunoSEQ multiplex PCR, the TCRdb table keeps only in-frame clones and is missing some. The sample contains about 250,000 clones, roughly 80% of which appear only once. The length of the CDR3 is 12 residues. Germline CDR1 is SQVTM and CDR2 is ANQGSEA. The V and J ends lost 5 bases and 4 bases respectively, with 11 bases between them. Sequencing was done on a sample of PBMCs or T cells enriched from blood (not recorded which). V usage is TRBV29-1 and J usage is TRBJ1-2; D is perhaps TRBD1 (5 bases). This receptor was obtained from a man aged 35 to 55 who had been exposed to COVID-19. In DNA form, the CDR3 reads TGCAGCGTTACCACAGGAGTCTATGGCTACACCTTC. This codes for CSVTTGVYGYTF.